A selection of T cell receptor beta chains follows, all from one sample in a study of molecular identifiers for immune sequencing clone quantification. TCRdb redid the calling of the PCR reads with MiXCR, one entry per CDR3 protein. The table includes 50,000 to 65,000 distinct CDR3 sequences, 25% detected once. Source material: naive CD8+ T cells from blood, with Jurkat cell RNA spiked in. The receptor source for this set is a human donor in good health. Some libraries in this study had Jurkat cell RNA spiked in. Both conserved end residues are trimmed from each CDR3.

j_gene: TRBJ2-3; v_gene: TRBV5-6; CDR3aa: ACSLVTPSGSSTDTQY
j_gene: TRBJ2-3; v_gene: TRBV6-2/TRBV6-3; CDR3aa: ASSYRRADTQY
j_gene: TRBJ2-7; v_gene: TRBV29-1; CDR3aa: SVDGREGYEQY
j_gene: TRBJ2-7; v_gene: TRBV19; CDR3aa: ASSIGAGRYEQY
j_gene: TRBJ2-2; v_gene: TRBV5-6; CDR3aa: ASRLAGNTGELF
j_gene: TRBJ2-5; v_gene: TRBV7-9; CDR3aa: ASRDLLIETQY
j_gene: TRBJ1-6; v_gene: TRBV13; CDR3aa: ASSSQGPPLH
j_gene: TRBJ1-4; v_gene: TRBV2; CDR3aa: ASSEALWAQEDEKLF
j_gene: TRBJ2-1; v_gene: TRBV4-1; CDR3aa: ASSQVGGKGYNEQF
j_gene: TRBJ2-3; v_gene: TRBV16; CDR3aa: ASSRRGRSTDTQY
j_gene: TRBJ1-3; v_gene: TRBV27; CDR3aa: ASSSDTFGNTIY
j_gene: TRBJ2-5; v_gene: TRBV6-6; CDR3aa: ASSSLGGETQY
j_gene: TRBJ2-6; v_gene: TRBV19; CDR3aa: ASTPLTAGANVLT
j_gene: TRBJ1-1; v_gene: TRBV19; CDR3aa: ASSISFNTEAF
j_gene: TRBJ2-3; v_gene: TRBV24-1; CDR3aa: ATSETRQGSRTDTQY
j_gene: TRBJ2-3; v_gene: TRBV7-6; CDR3aa: ASSPGGSSTDTQY
j_gene: TRBJ2-5; v_gene: TRBV18; CDR3aa: ASSPGTIKWQGRETQY
j_gene: TRBJ1-1; v_gene: TRBV19; CDR3aa: ASSIPTGVDMNTEAF
j_gene: TRBJ2-7; v_gene: TRBV12-3/TRBV12-4; CDR3aa: ASSLAGQVYEQY
j_gene: TRBJ2-7; v_gene: TRBV28; CDR3aa: ASSYRTSVSYEQY
j_gene: TRBJ2-3; v_gene: TRBV14; CDR3aa: ASSLWSGTRSDTQY
j_gene: TRBJ1-1; v_gene: TRBV5-6; CDR3aa: ASSQGAGSTEAF
j_gene: TRBJ2-2; v_gene: TRBV20-1; CDR3aa: SARPRQGLGNELF
j_gene: TRBJ2-3; v_gene: TRBV27; CDR3aa: ASSLSGVADTQY
j_gene: TRBJ1-5; v_gene: TRBV30; CDR3aa: AWSVLGSNQPQH
j_gene: TRBJ2-2; v_gene: TRBV6-5; CDR3aa: ASSYEEPGELF
j_gene: TRBJ2-5; v_gene: TRBV28; CDR3aa: ASSPAGDEETQY
j_gene: TRBJ1-1; v_gene: TRBV20-1; CDR3aa: SARIPGGATEAF
j_gene: TRBJ2-6; v_gene: TRBV14; CDR3aa: ASSQWDRGFTGANVLT
j_gene: TRBJ1-1; v_gene: TRBV28; CDR3aa: ASSSTVNTEAF
j_gene: TRBJ2-3; v_gene: TRBV20-1; CDR3aa: SAGVWRENTDTQC
j_gene: TRBJ2-7; v_gene: TRBV19; CDR3aa: ASSIGTGAYEQY
j_gene: TRBJ2-5; v_gene: TRBV6-5; CDR3aa: ASRLDRGGETQY
j_gene: TRBJ1-1; v_gene: TRBV7-8; CDR3aa: ASKLISIQEAF
j_gene: TRBJ2-3; v_gene: TRBV12-3/TRBV12-4; CDR3aa: ASSSMGRDTQY
j_gene: TRBJ1-2; v_gene: TRBV19; CDR3aa: ASSIDLGTETYT
j_gene: TRBJ2-7; v_gene: TRBV4-3; CDR3aa: ASSRSTTYEQY
j_gene: TRBJ1-3; v_gene: TRBV5-1; CDR3aa: ASSLRQGAEGNTIY
j_gene: TRBJ1-5; v_gene: TRBV6-2/TRBV6-3; CDR3aa: ASSSGHNQPQH
j_gene: TRBJ2-7; v_gene: TRBV7-8; CDR3aa: ASSPHPSEQY
j_gene: TRBJ2-3; v_gene: TRBV11-2; CDR3aa: ASSLGGGPSTDTQY
j_gene: TRBJ2-2; v_gene: TRBV9; CDR3aa: ARGASLSGANTGELF
j_gene: TRBJ2-3; v_gene: TRBV7-9; CDR3aa: ASSSPTFTDTQY
j_gene: TRBJ2-3; v_gene: TRBV2; CDR3aa: ASKGYNPPDTQY
j_gene: TRBJ2-5; v_gene: TRBV14; CDR3aa: ASSQIRDSGVRETQY
j_gene: TRBJ2-5; v_gene: TRBV29-1; CDR3aa: NVEDGSGVAQY
j_gene: TRBJ1-1; v_gene: TRBV28; CDR3aa: ASKFPGGGTEAF
j_gene: TRBJ1-5; v_gene: TRBV19; CDR3aa: ASSIAGISNQPQH
j_gene: TRBJ1-1; v_gene: TRBV19; CDR3aa: ASSKGVGGGTEAF
j_gene: TRBJ2-4; v_gene: TRBV19; CDR3aa: ASSIPPAKNIQY
j_gene: TRBJ2-7; v_gene: TRBV28; CDR3aa: ASSPPPAYEQY